Each of the 27 T cell receptor beta chains below was sequenced from the same sample in a study of cytomegalovirus exposure and HLA in healthy donors. This PCR relied on a set of 60 Vbeta primers and 13 Jbeta primers. Only in-frame clones appear in the TCRdb table, and some are missing; sequencing was by immunoSEQ multiplex PCR. The data hold some 91,000 clones, with about 89% observed a single time. Sequenced input: PBMCs. The source is a young man in good health and CMV-seropositive.

The table lists this clone with a few counts. V gene TRBV28 combines with J gene TRBJ1-1, with D perhaps matching TRBD1 (5 bases). Looked up from germline, CDR1 is MDHEN and CDR2 is SYDVKM. V gave up 10 bases and J gave up 4 bases, with 16 bases separating them. The CDR3 has 13 amino acids. The CDR3 DNA is TGTGCCATCTCCAGGGACTTTGTCACTGAAGCTTTCTTT. Its translation is CAISRDFVTEAFF.

This clone is categorized as medium-sized. V is TRBV11-1 and J is TRBJ2-1; TRBD2 agrees at 7 bases. V trimming: 1 base; J trimming: 4 bases; junction bases outside the gene matches: 7. CDR1 and CDR2 from the germline V gene are SGHAT and FQDESV (reference sequence). The CDR3 extends over 16 amino acids. The CDR3 coding sequence is TGTGCCAGCAGCTTAGTTGGGGGGGGAGATTACAATGAGCAGTTCTTC. Translation: CASSLVGGGDYNEQFF.

The chain joins TRBV28 to TRBJ1-2; 8 nucleotides line up with TRBD1. With 8 bases clipped from V and 6 bases from J, the junction kept 11 bases outside the gene matches. CDR3 length: 14 residues. Germline lookup yields CDR1 MDHEN and CDR2 SYDVKM. The CDR3 here is CASRTRGRIDGYTF. CDR3 DNA: TGTGCCAGCCGAACCAGGGGGCGCATCGATGGCTACACCTTC.

V is TRBV18 and J is TRBJ2-5, with 7 nucleotides matching TRBD1. The CDR3 has 16 amino acids. Germline V gives CDR1 KGHSH, CDR2 LQKENI. The trim removed 3 bases at V and 1 base at J, leaving 8 bases unmatched. DNA of the CDR3: TGTGCCAGCTCACCCATCACAGGGGTGATCCAAGAGACCCAGTACTTC. Amino acids: CASSPITGVIQETQYF.

This chain uses TRBV4-1 with TRBJ2-5, with D possibly TRBD2 on 6 matching bases. The V end was cut by 5 bases, the J end by 4 bases, with 11 bases between. The CDR3 covers 13 residues. In germline, CDR1 is MGHRA, CDR2 YSYEKL. CDR3: CASSKGGRETQYF. CDR3 DNA sequence: TGCGCCAGCAGCAAAGGAGGGCGAGAGACCCAGTACTTC.

This clone was found once. This chain links TRBV5-1 with TRBJ2-1, with TRBD2 matching over 7 bases. V trimming: 3 bases; J trimming: 6 bases; junction bases outside the gene matches: 9. CDR1 is SGHRS, CDR2 YFSETQ, per germline. The CDR3 extends over 15 amino acids. The CDR3 sequence is CASSSLAGAGNEQFF. In DNA form, the CDR3 reads TGCGCCAGCAGCTCCCTGGCGGGAGCTGGCAATGAGCAGTTCTTC.

This sequence joins TRBV1 and TRBJ2-5; TRBD2 is taken as the D call from the table, unchecked against the DNA. TRBV1 is a listed pseudogene. The length of the CDR3 is 15 residues. CDR3 in DNA: TGCACCAGCAGGAACGGTAGCGGCGCCAAAGGGACCCAGTACTTC. As protein: CTSRNGSGAKGTQYF.

The chain combines TRBV28 with TRBJ1-5, with 8 bases identical to TRBD1. This CDR3 is built from 19 residues. Germline CDR1 and CDR2: MDHEN and SYDVKM. Trimming cost V 2 bases and J 3 bases; bases outside gene matches: 15. CDR3: CASSLEPSKQGGYNQPQHF. The CDR3 bases are TGTGCCAGCAGTTTAGAGCCCTCCAAACAGGGGGGGTACAATCAGCCCCAGCATTTT. The variable domain in full, with the rest retrieved from reference TRBV28 and TRBJ1-5, is DVKVTQSSRYLVKRTGEKVFLECVQDMDHENMFWYRQDPGLGLRLIYFSYDVKMKEKGDIPEGYSVSREKKERFSLILESASTNQTSMYLCASSLEPSKQGGYNQPQHFGDGTRLSIL.

The chain couples TRBV6-5 to TRBJ2-1, with TRBD2 as a possible D gene (6 bases). The germline CDR1 and CDR2 sequences are MNHEY and SVGAGI. Trimming cost V 0 bases and J 0 bases, with 6 bases left between them. CDR3 length equals 15 residues. CDR3 nucleotide sequence: TGTGCCAGCAGTTACTCCGGGAGCTCCTACAATGAGCAGTTCTTC. Protein: CASSYSGSSYNEQFF.

V gene TRBV25-1 combines with J gene TRBJ2-6; weak D call: TRBD2 (6 bases). The CDR3 loop spans 15 amino acids. Trimming removed 3 bases at V and 0 bases at J, with 6 bases between. Germline V gene sequence: CDR1 MGHDK, CDR2 SYGVNS. The CDR3 protein is CASSEGGSGANVLTF. CDR3 DNA: TGTGCCAGCAGTGAGGGGGGCTCTGGGGCCAACGTCCTGACTTTC.

The chain couples TRBV15 to TRBJ2-7; 8 positions agree with TRBD2. The germline V gene has CDR1 LNHNV and CDR2 YYDKDF (reference sequence). The trim removed 5 bases at V and 9 bases at J, leaving 12 bases unmatched. This CDR3 has 14 residues. The CDR3 loop is CATSLGGSGSTQYF. The CDR3, as DNA: TGTGCCACCAGCTTGGGGGGCAGCGGGAGTACGCAGTACTTC.

This chain links TRBV6-6 with TRBJ2-3; TRBD2 matches 7 bases. The V gene's germline CDR1 is MNHNY and CDR2 SVGAGI (reference sequence). CDR3 length: 14 amino acids. The trim removed 6 bases at V and 4 bases at J, leaving 7 bases unmatched. The CDR3 protein is CASSLGLDPDTQYF. The CDR3 DNA reads as TGTGCCAGCAGCCTTGGACTAGATCCAGATACGCAGTATTTT.

The gene calls are TRBV19 and TRBJ2-5; maybe TRBD1 (6 bases). The V and J ends lost 4 bases and 2 bases respectively, with 17 bases between them. Germline V gene lookup returns CDR1 LNHDA and CDR2 SQIVND (reference sequence). The CDR3 consists of 16 residues. Written as DNA, the CDR3 is TGTGCCAGTAGTAGCCTCCCAGGGGCCGGACAAGAGACCCAGTACTTC. This encodes CASSSLPGAGQETQYF.

This clone was counted a single time. The chain has TRBV28 and TRBJ1-1; 10 nucleotides agree with TRBD1. Germline V gene data show CDR1 as MDHEN and CDR2 as SYDVKM. This CDR3 contains 17 residues. Trimming at V came to 2 bases and at J to 5 bases, leaving 11 bases not matched to a gene. The CDR3 reads CASSLIRDRGFWTEAFF. As DNA, the CDR3 is TGTGCCAGCAGTTTAATAAGGGACAGGGGTTTTTGGACTGAAGCTTTCTTT.

The chain links TRBV10-2 to TRBJ2-3; D gene uncertain. CDR1 is WSHSY and CDR2 is SAAADI in the germline V gene. The CDR3 is 11 residues long. The ends were cut back, 7 bases at V and 1 base at J, with 3 bases in the middle. DNA for the CDR3: TGCGCCAGCACGGGCACAGATACGCAGTATTTT. The encoded protein is CASTGTDTQYF.

The chain uses TRBV19 and TRBJ1-5; 11 positions agree with TRBD1. The CDR3 consists of 14 residues. CDR1 is LNHDA, CDR2 SQIVND, per germline (reference sequence). With V trimmed by 10 bases and J by 9 bases, 11 bases remained unmatched. The CDR3 DNA is TGTGCCACCAGAGGGACAGGGGGGCCTAGGCCCCAGCATTTT. Amino acid sequence: CATRGTGGPRPQHF.

CDR3 sequence (DNA): TGTGCCAGCAGCTTAGTGGGACTCGAGATGGAGCAGTTCTTC. Its protein product is CASSLVGLEMEQFF. The V gene is TRBV11-2, the J gene TRBJ2-1, with a possible D match to TRBD2 (6 bases). Germline V CDR1 and CDR2: SGHAT, FQNNGV. Trimming removed 1 base at V and 10 bases at J, with 14 bases between. This CDR3 contains 14 residues.

The chain uses TRBV5-1 and TRBJ2-5; 7 nucleotides agree with TRBD2. Trimming at V came to 5 bases and at J to 5 bases, leaving 9 bases not matched to a gene. This CDR3 has 14 residues. Germline CDR1 and CDR2: SGHRS and YFSETQ. CDR3 loop: CASSSGGFGETQYF. The CDR3 nucleotides read TGCGCCAGCAGTTCGGGAGGTTTTGGGGAGACCCAGTACTTC.

The chain combines TRBV7-9 with TRBJ1-3; D gene uncertain. Trimming removed 3 bases from V and 0 bases from J, with 15 bases in between. The germline V gene encodes CDR1 SEHNR and CDR2 FQNEAQ (reference sequence). CDR3 length: 17 amino acids. CDR3: CASSFLSVATSGNTIYF. The CDR3 DNA is TGTGCCAGCAGCTTCCTGAGCGTCGCGACCTCTGGAAACACCATATATTTT.

The chain recombines TRBV25-1 with TRBJ2-7; 9 bases agree with TRBD1. J was trimmed by 2 bases and V by 1 base; bases with no gene match: 6. This CDR3 region has 16 residues. Looked up from germline, CDR1 is MGHDK and CDR2 is SYGVNS. The chain's CDR3 is CASSELIGTGTYEQYF. The CDR3 region has the DNA TGTGCCAGCAGTGAATTAATCGGGACAGGGACCTACGAGCAGTACTTC.

The chain recombines TRBV29-1 with TRBJ2-1; a weak D match, TRBD2 (6 bases). Trimming shortened V by 4 bases and J by 0 bases, and 22 bases separated the two germline ends. The CDR3 length is 18 residues. The V gene's germline CDR1 is SQVTM and CDR2 ANQGSEA. CDR3 loop: CSVVEGGTLVYSYNEQFF. In DNA, the CDR3 is TGCAGCGTTGTCGAGGGCGGGACTTTAGTTTACTCCTACAATGAGCAGTTCTTC.

This clone was recorded a few times. The junction differs from germline at one of its ends, possibly a read error. The chain combines TRBV20-1 with TRBJ1-1, with D tentatively TRBD1 (5 bases). The CDR3 runs 11 residues. Germline assignment: CDR1 DFQATT and CDR2 SNEGSKA (reference sequence). The CDR3 coding sequence is TGCAGTGCTAGAGATCAAGTGGCCAGGGCTTTT. This translates into CSARDQVARAF.

This chain uses TRBV11-2 with TRBJ2-7, with 7 bases identical to TRBD1. Unmatched junction bases numbered 9, after V lost 3 bases and J lost 7 bases. The CDR3 contains 14 residues. Germline CDR1 SGHAT, CDR2 FQNNGV. CDR3 loop: CASSFGDSFVEQYF. CDR3 coding DNA: TGTGCCAGCAGCTTCGGGGACAGCTTTGTGGAGCAGTACTTC.

In this sample, this clone turned up once. This sample also contains other DNA sequences that code for the same CDR3. The chain employs TRBV18 and TRBJ1-1; a possible D gene is TRBD1 (6 bases). In germline, CDR1 is KGHSH, CDR2 LQKENI. The V end lost 4 bases, the J end lost 1 base, and 7 bases lay between the germline ends. The CDR3 length is 13 residues. CDR3 sequence (DNA): TGTGCCAGCTCACGACAGGAGAACACTGAAGCTTTCTTT. It is translated as CASSRQENTEAFF. The full variable domain, completed using reference TRBV18 and TRBJ1-1, is NAGVMQNPRHLVRRRGQEARLRCSPMKGHSHVYWYRQLPEEGLKFMVYLQKENIIDESGMPKERFSAEFPKEGPSILRIQQVVRGDSAAYFCASSRQENTEAFFGQGTRLTVV.

V gene TRBV10-1 combines with J gene TRBJ2-1; the D gene is possibly TRBD1 (7 bases). With 3 bases removed from V and 8 bases from J, the gap between germline ends came to 14 bases. Germline CDR1 and CDR2: WNHNN and SYGVQD (reference sequence). This CDR3 comprises 14 residues. CDR3 bases: TGCGCCAGCAGTGATGGAGGGGGCGTGGATGAGCAGTTCTTC. Encoded protein: CASSDGGGVDEQFF.

This clone was seen a single time. The V and J genes are TRBV27 and TRBJ2-7; D perhaps matches TRBD1 (5 bases). Germline-derived CDR1 and CDR2 are MNHEY and SMNVEV (reference sequence). V gave up 3 bases and J gave up 2 bases, with 11 bases separating them. The CDR3 runs 14 residues. CDR3 DNA sequence: TGTGCCAGCAGTTTTTCAGGGTCAGCCTACGAGCAGTACTTC. Its translation: CASSFSGSAYEQYF.

V usage is TRBV30 and J usage is TRBJ2-3; 13 nucleotides align to TRBD2. The CDR3 runs to 16 residues. Per the germline V gene, CDR1 is GTSNPN and CDR2 is SVGIG (reference sequence). J lost 0 bases, V lost 2 bases, and 2 bases had no gene match. CDR3 in amino acids: CAWSMGLAGSTDTQYF. The CDR3 nucleotides read TGTGCCTGGAGTATGGGACTAGCGGGAAGCACAGATACGCAGTATTTT.